This T cell receptor (beta chain) was profiled in a study of beta chain features in type 1 diabetes. Of the isolated RNA, all was reverse transcribed, and so the sequenced material was expressed TCRB transcripts. Profiled with immunoSEQ multiplex PCR; TCRdb holds only in-frame clones, not every one. The sample comprises 120,000 or so clones, about 15% of which are singletons, and about 2.5% rests with the top ten. Study conclusions and caveats: Type 1 diabetes patients showed a moderate but significant shortening of TCRB CDR3s in all four CD4+ subsets.

It was one heparinised blood draw, averaging roughly 0.11 L, that each donor gave. Note on this clone: Its antigen remains unidentified.

Germline CDR1 is LNHDA and CDR2 is SQIVND (reference sequence). The length of the CDR3 is 14 residues. V gave up 5 bases and J gave up 3 bases, with 13 bases separating them. The chain combines TRBV19 with TRBJ1-1; tentatively, D is TRBD1 (5 bases). Sequencing was performed on central memory CD4+ T cells from blood. The clonotype originates from a young man with type 1 diabetes. The CDR3 bases are TGTGCCAGTAGTGAGGAAGGGGTAGACACTGAAGCTTTCTTT. This gives the protein CASSEEGVDTEAFF.